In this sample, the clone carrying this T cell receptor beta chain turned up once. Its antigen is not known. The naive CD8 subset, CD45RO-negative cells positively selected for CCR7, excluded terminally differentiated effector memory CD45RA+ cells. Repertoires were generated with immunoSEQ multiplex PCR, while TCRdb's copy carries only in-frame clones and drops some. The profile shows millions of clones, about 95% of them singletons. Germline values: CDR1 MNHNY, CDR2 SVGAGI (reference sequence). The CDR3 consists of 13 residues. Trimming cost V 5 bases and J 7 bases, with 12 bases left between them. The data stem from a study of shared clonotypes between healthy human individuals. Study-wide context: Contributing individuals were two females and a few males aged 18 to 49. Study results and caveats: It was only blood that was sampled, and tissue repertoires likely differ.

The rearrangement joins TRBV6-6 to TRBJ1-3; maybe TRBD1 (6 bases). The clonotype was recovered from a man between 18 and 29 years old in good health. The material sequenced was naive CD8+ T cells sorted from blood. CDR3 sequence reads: CASSAGGMNTIYF. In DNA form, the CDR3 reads TGTGCCAGCAGTGCCGGGGGCATGAACACCATATATTTT.